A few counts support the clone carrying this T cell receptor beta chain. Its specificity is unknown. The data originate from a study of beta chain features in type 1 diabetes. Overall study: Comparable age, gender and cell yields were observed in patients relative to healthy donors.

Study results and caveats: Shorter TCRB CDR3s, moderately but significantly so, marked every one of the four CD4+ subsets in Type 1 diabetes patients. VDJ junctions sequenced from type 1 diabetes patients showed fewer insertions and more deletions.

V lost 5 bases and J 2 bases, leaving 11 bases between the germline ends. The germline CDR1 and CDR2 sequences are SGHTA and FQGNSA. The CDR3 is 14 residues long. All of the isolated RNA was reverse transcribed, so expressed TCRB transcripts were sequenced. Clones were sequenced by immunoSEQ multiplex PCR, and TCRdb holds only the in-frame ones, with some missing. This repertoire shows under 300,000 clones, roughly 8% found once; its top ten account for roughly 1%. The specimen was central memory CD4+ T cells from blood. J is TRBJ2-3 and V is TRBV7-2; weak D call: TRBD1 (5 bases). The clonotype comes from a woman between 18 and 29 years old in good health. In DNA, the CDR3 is TGTGCCAGCAGCATGGACACTTTCACAGATACGCAGTATTTT. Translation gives CASSMDTFTDTQYF.